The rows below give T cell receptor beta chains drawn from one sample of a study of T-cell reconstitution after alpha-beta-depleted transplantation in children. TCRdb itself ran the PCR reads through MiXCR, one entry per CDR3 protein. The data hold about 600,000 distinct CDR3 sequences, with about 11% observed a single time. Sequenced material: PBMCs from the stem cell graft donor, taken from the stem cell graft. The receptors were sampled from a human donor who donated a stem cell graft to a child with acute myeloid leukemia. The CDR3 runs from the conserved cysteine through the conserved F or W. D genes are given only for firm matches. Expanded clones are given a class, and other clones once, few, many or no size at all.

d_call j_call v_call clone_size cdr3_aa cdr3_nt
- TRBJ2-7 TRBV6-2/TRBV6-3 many CASSAEAPPPYEQYF TGTGCCAGCAGTGCGGAGGCACCCCCTCCCTACGAGCAGTACTTC
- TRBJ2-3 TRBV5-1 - CASSLAAARTDTQYF TGCGCCAGCAGCTTGGCAGCGGCGCGCACAGATACGCAGTATTTT
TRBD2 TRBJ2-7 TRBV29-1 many CSVRRTSVSEQYF TGCAGCGTCCGACGGACTAGCGTCTCCGAGCAGTACTTC
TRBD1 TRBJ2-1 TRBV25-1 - CASSDRGQVRFNEQFF TGTGCCAGCAGTGACCGAGGACAGGTGAGGTTCAATGAGCAGTTCTTC
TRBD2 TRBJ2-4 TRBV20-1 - CSASRLLGAGAAKNIQYF TGCAGTGCTAGTCGGCTCTTGGGAGCGGGAGCCGCCAAAAACATTCAGTACTTC
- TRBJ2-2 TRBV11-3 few CASSLDGGTVGGELFF TGTGCCAGCAGCTTAGATGGAGGGACGGTTGGCGGGGAGCTGTTTTTT
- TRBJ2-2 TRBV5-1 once CASSWDHTGELFF TGCGCCAGCAGCTGGGATCACACCGGGGAGCTGTTTTTT
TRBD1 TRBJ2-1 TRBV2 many CASLDRGKGEQFF TGTGCCAGCCTAGACAGGGGAAAGGGTGAGCAGTTCTTC
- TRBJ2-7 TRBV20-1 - CSARDRGSSYEQYF TGCAGTGCTAGAGATCGGGGCAGCTCCTACGAGCAGTACTTC
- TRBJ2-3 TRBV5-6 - CASSFGRDTDTQYF TGTGCCAGCAGCTTCGGTCGAGACACAGATACGCAGTATTTT
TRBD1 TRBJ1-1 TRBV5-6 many CASSSDRKGNTEAFF TGTGCCAGCAGCTCGGACAGGAAAGGTAACACTGAAGCTTTCTTT
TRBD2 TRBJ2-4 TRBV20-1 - CSAHGTSGRAKNIQYF TGCAGTGCTCACGGGACTAGCGGGAGAGCCAAAAACATTCAGTACTTC
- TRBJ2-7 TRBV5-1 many CATRDFSGSYEQYF TGCGCCACGCGAGACTTTAGCGGCTCCTACGAGCAGTACTTC
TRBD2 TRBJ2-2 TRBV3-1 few CASSQTSGRADTGELFF TGTGCCAGCAGCCAGACTAGCGGGAGGGCCGACACCGGGGAGCTGTTTTTT
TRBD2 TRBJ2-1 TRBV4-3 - CASSQDGGIQRGFHNEQFF TGCGCCAGCAGCCAAGACGGGGGGATTCAGCGGGGGTTCCACAATGAGCAGTTCTTC
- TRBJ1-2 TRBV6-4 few CASRVEGFNYGYTF TGTGCCAGCAGAGTAGAGGGGTTCAACTATGGCTACACCTTC
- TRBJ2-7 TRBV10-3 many CAISESTGYEQYF TGTGCCATCAGTGAGTCGACCGGCTACGAGCAGTACTTC
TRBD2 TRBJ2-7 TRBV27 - CASSWAPTSGSIYEQYF TGTGCCAGCAGTTGGGCCCCGACTAGCGGGAGTATATACGAGCAGTACTTC
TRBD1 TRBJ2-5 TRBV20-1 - CSARAGTGRAKTQYF TGCAGTGCTAGAGCTGGGACAGGGAGGGCGAAGACCCAGTACTTC
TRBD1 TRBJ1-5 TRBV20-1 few CSAMGRGRVGNQPQHF TGCAGTGCTATGGGCAGGGGGCGAGTGGGCAATCAGCCCCAGCATTTT
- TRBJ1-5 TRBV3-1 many CASSQENRPIQPQHF TGTGCCAGCAGCCAAGAAAACAGGCCGATTCAGCCCCAGCATTTT
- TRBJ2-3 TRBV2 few CASSVRDPRTDTQYF TGTGCCAGCAGTGTTCGGGACCCACGCACAGATACGCAGTATTTT
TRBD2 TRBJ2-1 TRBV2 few CASSVLAGGQYNEQFF TGTGCCAGCAGTGTCCTAGCGGGAGGGCAATACAATGAGCAGTTCTTC
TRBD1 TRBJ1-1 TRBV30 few CAWSVGTGGEAFF TGTGCCTGGAGCGTAGGGACAGGTGGGGAAGCTTTCTTT
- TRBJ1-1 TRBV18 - CASSPNINPEAFF TGTGCCAGCTCACCGAACATAAACCCTGAAGCTTTCTTT
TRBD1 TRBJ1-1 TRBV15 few CATSRDTQRGLLNTEAFF TGTGCCACCAGCAGAGATACCCAGAGGGGGCTCCTCAACACTGAAGCTTTCTTT
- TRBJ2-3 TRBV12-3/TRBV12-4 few CASQEGNTQYF TGTGCCAGCCAGGAGGGCAATACGCAGTATTTT
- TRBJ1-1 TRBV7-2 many CASSPPGGGNTEAFF TGTGCCAGCAGCCCTCCCGGAGGAGGGAACACTGAAGCTTTCTTT
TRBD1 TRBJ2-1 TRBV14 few CASSQVGTGVYNEQFF TGTGCCAGCAGCCAAGTCGGGACAGGGGTCTACAATGAGCAGTTCTTC
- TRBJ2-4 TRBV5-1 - CASSLDEYF TGCGCCAGCAGCTTGGACGAGTACTTC
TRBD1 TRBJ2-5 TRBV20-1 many CSATRPGQLQETQYF TGCAGTGCTACACGTCCGGGACAGTTACAAGAGACCCAGTACTTC
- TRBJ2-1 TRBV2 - CASSTGVNEQFF TGTGCCAGCAGCACGGGAGTAAATGAGCAGTTCTTC
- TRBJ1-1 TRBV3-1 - CASSQEETEAFF TGTGCCAGCAGCCAAGAAGAAACTGAAGCTTTCTTT
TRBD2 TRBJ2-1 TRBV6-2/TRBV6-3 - CASSRWAGVVNEQFF TGTGCCAGCAGCCGATGGGCGGGAGTAGTGAATGAGCAGTTCTTC
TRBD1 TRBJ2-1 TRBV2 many CASSATGEVNNEQFF TGTGCCAGCAGCGCGACAGGGGAGGTTAACAATGAGCAGTTCTTC
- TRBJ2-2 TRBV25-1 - CASSEWAGNTGELFF TGTGCCAGCAGTGAATGGGCAGGGAACACCGGGGAGCTGTTTTTT
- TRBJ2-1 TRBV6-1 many CASSRGGANEQFF TGTGCCAGCAGCCGCGGCGGGGCGAATGAGCAGTTCTTC
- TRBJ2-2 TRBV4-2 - CASSEVGGGPDTGELFF TGTGCCAGCAGCGAAGTGGGAGGGGGCCCAGACACCGGGGAGCTGTTTTTT
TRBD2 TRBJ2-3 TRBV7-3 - CASSSGLAGVLYF TGTGCCAGCAGCTCGGGACTAGCGGGAGTTTTGTATTTT
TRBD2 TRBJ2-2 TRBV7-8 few CASSLLSGGNTGELFF TGTGCCAGCAGCTTATTGAGCGGGGGAAACACCGGGGAGCTGTTTTTT
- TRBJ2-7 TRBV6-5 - CASRDSGGYSYEQYF TGTGCCAGCAGGGACTCTGGGGGTTACTCCTACGAGCAGTACTTC
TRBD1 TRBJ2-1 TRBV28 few CASSSGRDSPLDEQFF TGTGCCAGCAGTTCCGGCCGGGACAGCCCTTTAGATGAGCAGTTCTTC
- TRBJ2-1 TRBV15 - CATSRDPSAGPNNEQFF TGTGCCACCAGCAGAGATCCCTCGGCGGGCCCCAACAATGAGCAGTTCTTC
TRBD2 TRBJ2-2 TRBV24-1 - CATSDFNSGTTWELFF TGTGCCACCAGTGATTTTAATTCCGGGACTACCTGGGAGCTGTTTTTT
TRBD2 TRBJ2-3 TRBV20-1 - CSARDGTSGGERDTQYF TGCAGTGCTAGAGATGGGACTAGCGGGGGGGAACGGGATACGCAGTATTTT
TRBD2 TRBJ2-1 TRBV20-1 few CSGAWLAVPSGFF TGCAGTGGCGCTTGGCTAGCGGTCCCTTCGGGGTTCTTC
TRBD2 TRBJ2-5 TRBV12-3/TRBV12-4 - CASSFSGRDQETQYF TGTGCCAGCAGTTTTAGCGGGAGGGATCAAGAGACCCAGTACTTC